These T cell receptor beta chains were read from a single sample in a study of cytomegalovirus exposure and HLA in healthy donors. Clones were sequenced by immunoSEQ multiplex PCR, and TCRdb holds only the in-frame ones, with some missing. The repertoire holds 200,000 or so clones, with about 89% as singletons. Input material: PBMCs. The receptors were gathered from a young woman in good health and CMV-seronegative. Both conserved end residues are trimmed from each CDR3.

V gene: TRBV4-1
J gene: TRBJ1-2
CDR3 protein: ASSQDTTGGYT

V gene: TRBV6-1
J gene: TRBJ2-2
CDR3 protein: ASSEGREAGELF

V gene: TRBV28
J gene: TRBJ2-7
CDR3 protein: ASSEPGQSSYEQY

V gene: TRBV6-5
J gene: TRBJ2-5
CDR3 protein: ASSFSTGTSETQY

V gene: TRBV7-9
J gene: TRBJ2-2
CDR3 protein: ASKQGFWENTGELF

V gene: TRBV18
J gene: TRBJ1-2
CDR3 protein: ASSPSTTVTTRGYT

V gene: TRBV29-1
J gene: TRBJ1-2
CDR3 protein: SVESTIAKEIYGYT

V gene: TRBV28
J gene: TRBJ2-7
CDR3 protein: ASNTVSSYEQY

V gene: TRBV6-6
J gene: TRBJ1-2
CDR3 protein: ASRGGGRLNYGYT

V gene: TRBV6-6
J gene: TRBJ2-1
CDR3 protein: GLRASGTNEQF

V gene: TRBV28
J gene: TRBJ1-2
CDR3 protein: ASTAPDRIYGYT

V gene: TRBV28
J gene: TRBJ2-7
CDR3 protein: ASRQLSYEQY

V gene: TRBV29-1
J gene: TRBJ2-7
CDR3 protein: SVETQNRGPYEQY

V gene: TRBV29-1
J gene: TRBJ1-3
CDR3 protein: SVAGGDRSGNTIY

V gene: TRBV30
J gene: TRBJ2-5
CDR3 protein: AWTQLAGVQETQY

V gene: TRBV28
J gene: TRBJ2-5
CDR3 protein: ASSLTSGGPTRGQETQY

V gene: TRBV15
J gene: TRBJ2-4
CDR3 protein: ATGHTMTGRTAKNIQY

V gene: TRBV5-1
J gene: TRBJ2-1
CDR3 protein: ASSLEGAPLFEQF

V gene: TRBV5-1
J gene: TRBJ2-5
CDR3 protein: ASRQQTGAMRETQY

V gene: TRBV7-2
J gene: TRBJ2-3
CDR3 protein: ASSRWLAGSTDTQY

V gene: TRBV30
J gene: TRBJ1-4
CDR3 protein: AWSGRGGQTNEKLF

V gene: TRBV2
J gene: TRBJ1-1
CDR3 protein: ASTPAGAGNGDTEAF

V gene: TRBV5-4
J gene: TRBJ1-2
CDR3 protein: ASSLAGHYGYT

V gene: TRBV29-1
J gene: TRBJ2-3
CDR3 protein: SVYTSGRADTQY

V gene: TRBV19
J gene: TRBJ2-1
CDR3 protein: ASSIEAVHNEQF

V gene: TRBV7-8
J gene: TRBJ1-1
CDR3 protein: ASSYPGQGPEAF

V gene: TRBV7-8
J gene: TRBJ1-2
CDR3 protein: ASSKNRDNSPNYGYT

V gene: TRBV18
J gene: TRBJ2-1
CDR3 protein: ASSPPRGSGRAHEQF

V gene: TRBV27
J gene: TRBJ2-7
CDR3 protein: ASTTEGTGYYEQY

V gene: TRBV4-1
J gene: TRBJ2-5
CDR3 protein: ASSPSSVQETQY

V gene: TRBV5-1
J gene: TRBJ2-1
CDR3 protein: ASSLTSDYNEQF

V gene: TRBV5-1
J gene: TRBJ2-5
CDR3 protein: ASSLGVLQETQY

V gene: TRBV29-1
J gene: TRBJ2-7
CDR3 protein: SVRDRDFEQY

V gene: TRBV19
J gene: TRBJ1-2
CDR3 protein: ASRHPGTGRGYT

V gene: TRBV27
J gene: TRBJ2-7
CDR3 protein: ASSLYPSGSPYEQY

V gene: TRBV6-1
J gene: TRBJ2-1
CDR3 protein: ASSERRTSGRWNEQF

V gene: TRBV7-9
J gene: TRBJ1-4
CDR3 protein: ASSSQTGKLF

V gene: TRBV30
J gene: TRBJ2-4
CDR3 protein: AWSTGDSNIQY

V gene: TRBV4-1
J gene: TRBJ2-1
CDR3 protein: ASSQDENEQF

V gene: TRBV5-1
J gene: TRBJ2-1
CDR3 protein: ASSFSSSGEYNEQF

V gene: TRBV6-1
J gene: TRBJ2-2
CDR3 protein: ASRQGQPTGELF

V gene: TRBV7-9
J gene: TRBJ2-7
CDR3 protein: ASSSDRVFSNEQY

V gene: TRBV30
J gene: TRBJ2-7
CDR3 protein: AWSLGDPYEQY

V gene: TRBV5-1
J gene: TRBJ2-3
CDR3 protein: ASSLGQRVRGDTQY

V gene: TRBV29-1
J gene: TRBJ2-7
CDR3 protein: SVSGGTYEQY

V gene: TRBV7-9
J gene: TRBJ1-1
CDR3 protein: ASSLAPGLDTEAF

V gene: TRBV28
J gene: TRBJ1-3
CDR3 protein: APAGGDSGNTIY

V gene: TRBV6-5
J gene: TRBJ1-2
CDR3 protein: ASRILQGDGYT

V gene: TRBV29-1
J gene: TRBJ2-3
CDR3 protein: SVGLAGNTDTQY

V gene: TRBV5-1
J gene: TRBJ2-7
CDR3 protein: ASSLESVPSSYEQY

V gene: TRBV19
J gene: TRBJ2-7
CDR3 protein: ASSPAEGHEQY

V gene: TRBV4-1
J gene: TRBJ1-2
CDR3 protein: ASSQAGAAIPYGYT